This TCR beta chain was sequenced in a study of PD-1 blockade in mismatch repair-deficient tumors (dated by TCRdb to about 2017). Context from the whole study: The trial enrolled some 82 consecutive patients with approximately eleven mismatch repair-deficient cancer types between late 2013 and late 2016, all previously treated and progressing. Tumor-associated T cell clones were tracked in the peripheral blood of patients responding to PD-1 blockade by deep sequencing of TCR CDR3 regions.

Measured from the cysteine to the phenylalanine, the CDR3 is 14 residues long. Only CDR3 DNA is held: 42 bases, read in frame from base 1. The germline V gene sets CDR1 to WSHSY and CDR2 to SAAADI. The V end gives up 2 bases and the J end 6 bases, leaving 3 bases in the junction not matched to a gene. For each enrolled patient, mismatch repair deficiency was established using either polymerase chain reaction or immunohistochemistry. TCR sequencing was performed for a few patients who responded to pembrolizumab therapy. In the phase II trial, pembrolizumab PD-1 blockade was tested prospectively in advanced mismatch repair-deficient cancers, no matter which tissue of origin the cancers came from. Peripheral blood T cell samples were serially collected before and at multiple times after PD-1 blockade was started. Blood sampling times were expressed in weeks after the first pembrolizumab dose. The library was produced with the immunoSEQ multiplex PCR assay. Held by TCRdb, this immuneACCESS table contains in-frame sequences only and omits some clones. Under half of the omission traces to an unresolved V gene where checked; the cause of the rest is unknown. The sample data list roughly 120,000 clones, and around nine tenths of these were observed just once. The ten most abundant clones make up roughly 12% of the sample.

Overall study results and their limits: Tumor-resident clones, often undetectable in blood before treatment, expanded rapidly after pembrolizumab and then contracted, generally before radiologic responses.

Details on this clone: Its antigen is not yet known. Base qualities are not at hand, and no much larger clone is one base apart.

The origin of this receptor is an adult with mismatch repair-deficient cancer. The specimen was peripheral blood, collected approximately 70 weeks after starting pembrolizumab. Rearrangement joined TRBV10-2 to TRBJ2-1, with 8 bases matching TRBD1. The CDR3 in this case is CASSERTGGNEQFF. The bases read TGCGCCAGCAGTGAGCGCACAGGGGGCAATGAGCAGTTCTTC.